A selection of T cell receptor beta chains follows, all from one sample in a study of blood T cell repertoires in COVID-19. This table comes from immunoSEQ multiplex PCR, and its TCRdb copy is limited to in-frame clones, with some not included. Of some 51,000 clones listed, roughly 90% are singletons. Sequencing input: peripheral blood. These receptors came from a man in his fifties or sixties with acute or convalescent COVID-19. Each CDR3 is given with its conserved first and last residue. A D gene is named only where the DNA matches it firmly. The listing skips clone size in some rows; elsewhere it reads once, few, many or a size class.

V gene: TRBV10-1
clone size: -
D gene: -
J gene: TRBJ2-3
CDR3 protein: CASMDGVADTQYF
CDR3 DNA: TGCGCCAGCATGGACGGGGTGGCAGATACGCAGTATTTT

V gene: TRBV7-9
clone size: -
D gene: TRBD1
J gene: TRBJ1-2
CDR3 protein: CASSLGTGNYGYTF
CDR3 DNA: TGTGCCAGCAGCTTAGGGACAGGGAACTATGGCTACACCTTC

V gene: TRBV28
clone size: once
D gene: TRBD2
J gene: TRBJ2-3
CDR3 protein: CASRGWGLAGGDYTDTQYF
CDR3 DNA: TGTGCCAGCAGGGGGTGGGGGCTAGCGGGAGGAGACTACACAGATACGCAGTATTTT

V gene: TRBV29-1
clone size: -
D gene: -
J gene: TRBJ1-4
CDR3 protein: CSVPMGGVFNEKLFF
CDR3 DNA: TGCAGCGTCCCCATGGGGGGGGTATTTAATGAAAAACTGTTTTTT

V gene: TRBV19
clone size: -
D gene: -
J gene: TRBJ1-1
CDR3 protein: CASSIQGWNTEAFF
CDR3 DNA: TGTGCCAGTAGTATTCAGGGATGGAACACTGAAGCTTTCTTT

V gene: TRBV9
clone size: -
D gene: -
J gene: TRBJ1-1
CDR3 protein: CASSVDVRGTEAFF
CDR3 DNA: TGTGCCAGCAGCGTAGACGTAAGGGGCACTGAAGCTTTCTTT

V gene: TRBV28
clone size: -
D gene: TRBD1
J gene: TRBJ2-7
CDR3 protein: CASSDRDSPYEQYF
CDR3 DNA: TGTGCCAGCAGTGACCGGGACAGTCCCTACGAGCAGTACTTC

V gene: TRBV6-5
clone size: few
D gene: TRBD1
J gene: TRBJ1-4
CDR3 protein: CASSRGGGLNEKLFF
CDR3 DNA: TGTGCCAGCAGCCGCGGAGGGGGCCTAAATGAAAAACTGTTTTTT

V gene: TRBV4-2
clone size: -
D gene: TRBD1
J gene: TRBJ1-5
CDR3 protein: CASSPPGQPGQPQHF
CDR3 DNA: TGTGCCAGCAGCCCTCCGGGACAGCCGGGTCAGCCCCAGCATTTT

V gene: TRBV7-2
clone size: -
D gene: TRBD1
J gene: TRBJ1-6
CDR3 protein: CASSIRQGARSPLHF
CDR3 DNA: TGTGCCAGCAGCATAAGACAGGGGGCAAGATCACCCCTCCACTTT